This T cell receptor beta chain was profiled in a study of T cells expressing NK-cell markers. TCRdb re-called the 5' RACE reads and catalogs CDR3 proteins one per entry, DNA excluded. This table lists a few hundred thousand distinct CDR3 sequences. Germline values: CDR1 MNHEY, CDR2 SVGEGT. The CDR3 contains 16 residues. This TCR was sampled from a man aged 18-30 years in good health. The sample consisted of blood T cells: a sorted CD56 or NKG2C T cell subset, CD4+ or CD8+ T cells, or bulk PBMC T cells (not recorded which). J is TRBJ2-2 and V is TRBV6-2 or TRBV6-3; there is no DNA to check the TCRdb D call of TRBD2. The CDR3 loop is CASSTSLAALRGELFF.